Below are 2 T cell receptor beta chains sequenced from a single sample in a study of human T cells and chemical hapten exposure. TCRdb called the RACE reads again in MiXCR, with one record for every CDR3 protein. This repertoire shows about 120,000 distinct CDR3 sequences, approximately 15% found once; its top ten account for 0.8% to 1%. Time point denoted: patch test 1, 2 weeks after DPC sensitization. Regarding treatment: therapeutic diphenylcyclopropenone sensitization with weekly scalp DPC. The sample was whole blood, taken in connection with sensitization to the hapten diphenylcyclopropenone (DPC). These TCRs come from a man aged 18 to 29 with alopecia areata. Some clones in this sample may be carry-over from other donors' samples.

This clonotype was picked up a small number of times. The chain carries TRBV5-1 and TRBJ2-3; D not certain. V was clipped by 4 bases and J by 2 bases, with 20 bases between them. CDR1 and CDR2 from the germline V gene are SGHRS and YFSETQ. This CDR3 has 17 residues. The CDR3 loop is CASSPIWVGRYTDTQYF. CDR3 coding DNA: TGCGCCAGCAGCCCTATTTGGGTCGGACGATACACAGATACGCAGTATTTT.

The table lists this clonotype with a few counts. The V and J genes are TRBV29-1 and TRBJ1-3; D not resolved. CDR1 and CDR2 (germline): SQVTM, ANQGSEA. CDR3 length: 15 amino acids. V was clipped by 7 bases and J by 0 bases, with 16 bases between them. The CDR3 sequence: CSATTTTSSGNTIYF. The DNA of the CDR3 is TGCAGCGCTACAACAACAACGAGCTCTGGAAACACCATATATTTT.